A selection of T cell receptor beta chains follows, all from one sample in a study of identical twins. TCRdb reprocessed the 5' RACE reads with MiXCR, giving one entry per CDR3 protein. Among more than 1.5 million distinct CDR3 sequences listed, roughly a third were seen once. The sample consisted of cord blood. All receptors derive from a newborn girl in good health. Each CDR3 is given with its conserved first and last residue. A D gene is named only where the DNA matches it firmly. The size of a clone is reported for some rows only, either as once, few or many, or as a class for expanded clones.

len: 14; v_gene: TRBV29-1; abundance: NA; d_gene: TRBD1; j_gene: TRBJ2-7; CDR3nt: TGCAGCGTTGACCGTGGACAGGGGCCCTACGAGCAGTACTTC; CDR3aa: CSVDRGQGPYEQYF
len: 14; v_gene: TRBV10-3; abundance: many; d_gene: TRBD2; j_gene: TRBJ2-3; CDR3nt: TGTGCCATCAGTGGAGGACTAGCGGGGGATACGCAGTATTTT; CDR3aa: CAISGGLAGDTQYF
len: 15; v_gene: TRBV28; abundance: NA; d_gene: TRBD2; j_gene: TRBJ2-1; CDR3nt: TGTGCCAGCAGTTTAAGGACTAGCGGGAGGGGCGAGCAGTTCTTC; CDR3aa: CASSLRTSGRGEQFF
len: 16; v_gene: TRBV24-1; abundance: NA; d_gene: TRBD2; j_gene: TRBJ2-5; CDR3nt: TGTGCCACCAGTGACCCGGGACTAGCGGTCCAAGAGACCCAGTACTTC; CDR3aa: CATSDPGLAVQETQYF
len: 13; v_gene: TRBV10-3; abundance: NA; d_gene: NA; j_gene: TRBJ2-7; CDR3nt: TGTGCCATCAGTGCCCATCTCTCCTACGAGCAGTACTTC; CDR3aa: CAISAHLSYEQYF
len: 14; v_gene: TRBV11-2; abundance: once; d_gene: TRBD1; j_gene: TRBJ1-2; CDR3nt: TGTGCCAGCACCACTCGCCAGGGGGCGAGTGGCTACACCTTC; CDR3aa: CASTTRQGASGYTF
len: 13; v_gene: TRBV6-5; abundance: NA; d_gene: NA; j_gene: TRBJ1-2; CDR3nt: TGTGCCAGCAGCGTCAGGGTCAACTATGGCTACACCTTC; CDR3aa: CASSVRVNYGYTF
len: 15; v_gene: TRBV12-3/TRBV12-4; abundance: NA; d_gene: NA; j_gene: TRBJ1-5; CDR3nt: TGTGCCAGCAGTTTAAGGGGGATTCGCAATCAGCCCCAGCATTTT; CDR3aa: CASSLRGIRNQPQHF
len: 15; v_gene: TRBV12-3/TRBV12-4; abundance: NA; d_gene: TRBD1; j_gene: TRBJ1-5; CDR3nt: TGTGCCAGCAGCCGACAGGGGCCCCCTAATCAGCCCCAGCATTTT; CDR3aa: CASSRQGPPNQPQHF
len: 16; v_gene: TRBV20-1; abundance: few; d_gene: NA; j_gene: TRBJ2-3; CDR3nt: TGCAGTGCTAGCCCTCCTAGGGGGAAATTAGCAGATACGCAGTATTTT; CDR3aa: CSASPPRGKLADTQYF
len: 13; v_gene: TRBV28; abundance: NA; d_gene: NA; j_gene: TRBJ2-5; CDR3nt: TGTGCCAGCAGGGATACAGGGTTAGAGACCCAGTACTTC; CDR3aa: CASRDTGLETQYF
len: 15; v_gene: TRBV11-2; abundance: NA; d_gene: NA; j_gene: TRBJ2-1; CDR3nt: TGTGCCAGCAGCTTAGATCCCGAGACACACAATGAGCAGTTCTTC; CDR3aa: CASSLDPETHNEQFF
len: 15; v_gene: TRBV20-1; abundance: NA; d_gene: TRBD1; j_gene: TRBJ1-5; CDR3nt: TGCAGTGCTAGAATTTTACAGGGGGCGTTTCAGCCCCAGCATTTT; CDR3aa: CSARILQGAFQPQHF
len: 16; v_gene: TRBV7-2; abundance: few; d_gene: NA; j_gene: TRBJ1-1; CDR3nt: TGTGCCAGCAGCATCGACAGGCGTTACATGAACACTGAAGCTTTCTTT; CDR3aa: CASSIDRRYMNTEAFF
len: 14; v_gene: TRBV7-9; abundance: NA; d_gene: NA; j_gene: TRBJ2-7; CDR3nt: TGTGCCAGCAGCCTCAAGGGACAACATTACGAGCAGTACTTC; CDR3aa: CASSLKGQHYEQYF
len: 15; v_gene: TRBV25-1; abundance: NA; d_gene: TRBD2; j_gene: TRBJ2-7; CDR3nt: TGTGCCAGCAGTGAATCTAGCGGGGTCTCCTACGAGCAGTACTTC; CDR3aa: CASSESSGVSYEQYF
len: 14; v_gene: TRBV5-5; abundance: few; d_gene: NA; j_gene: TRBJ1-2; CDR3nt: TGTGCCAGCAGTATGAGGGTCCTCAACTATGGCTACACCTTC; CDR3aa: CASSMRVLNYGYTF
len: 15; v_gene: TRBV7-6; abundance: once; d_gene: NA; j_gene: TRBJ2-7; CDR3nt: TGTGCCAGCAGCCGCGGACAAACCAGCTCCTACGAGCAGTACTTC; CDR3aa: CASSRGQTSSYEQYF
len: 15; v_gene: TRBV12-3/TRBV12-4; abundance: NA; d_gene: TRBD1; j_gene: TRBJ1-2; CDR3nt: TGTGCCAGCAGTTTCGGTCAGGGGGAAGAGTATGGCTACACCTTC; CDR3aa: CASSFGQGEEYGYTF
len: 18; v_gene: TRBV11-2; abundance: once; d_gene: TRBD2; j_gene: TRBJ2-3; CDR3nt: TGTGCCAGCAGCTACCTTCGCGGGGGGCTGCCCCTCACAGATACGCAGTATTTT; CDR3aa: CASSYLRGGLPLTDTQYF
len: 19; v_gene: TRBV6-1; abundance: few; d_gene: TRBD2; j_gene: TRBJ2-1; CDR3nt: TGTGCCAGCAGCGTCAAATATAGCCTAGCGGGAGGGCCCCACAATGAGCAGTTCTTC; CDR3aa: CASSVKYSLAGGPHNEQFF
len: 12; v_gene: TRBV10-3; abundance: many; d_gene: TRBD1; j_gene: TRBJ2-1; CDR3nt: TGTGCCATCAGGACAGGGGGCAATGAGCAGTTCTTC; CDR3aa: CAIRTGGNEQFF
len: 15; v_gene: TRBV11-2; abundance: few; d_gene: NA; j_gene: TRBJ1-2; CDR3nt: TGTGCCAGCAGCCCAGGGAAGTGGGCTAACTATGGCTACACCTTC; CDR3aa: CASSPGKWANYGYTF
len: 15; v_gene: TRBV3-1; abundance: few; d_gene: NA; j_gene: TRBJ1-4; CDR3nt: TGTGCCAGCAGCCAAGGTCCCACAGTTAATGAAAAACTGTTTTTT; CDR3aa: CASSQGPTVNEKLFF
len: 15; v_gene: TRBV9; abundance: few; d_gene: TRBD2; j_gene: TRBJ2-7; CDR3nt: TGTGCCAGCAGCGTAGGGGTAGCGGGGGGCTACGAGCAGTACTTC; CDR3aa: CASSVGVAGGYEQYF
len: 15; v_gene: TRBV20-1; abundance: few; d_gene: NA; j_gene: TRBJ2-1; CDR3nt: TGCAGTGCTAGAGATCCTACTGCAGGGTACAATGAGCAGTTCTTC; CDR3aa: CSARDPTAGYNEQFF
len: 15; v_gene: TRBV11-2; abundance: NA; d_gene: NA; j_gene: TRBJ1-2; CDR3nt: TGTGCCAGCAGCTTAGTCACCCCAGGGAACTATGGCTACACCTTC; CDR3aa: CASSLVTPGNYGYTF
len: 14; v_gene: TRBV28; abundance: many; d_gene: NA; j_gene: TRBJ2-3; CDR3nt: TGCGCCAGCAGCCTGAGACTAGACGCAGATACGCAGTATTTT; CDR3aa: CASSLRLDADTQYF
len: 16; v_gene: TRBV12-3/TRBV12-4; abundance: NA; d_gene: NA; j_gene: TRBJ2-1; CDR3nt: TGTGCCAGCAGCCGACTTCGGGGCGGGAAGTACAATGAGCAGTTCTTC; CDR3aa: CASSRLRGGKYNEQFF
len: 15; v_gene: TRBV7-2; abundance: NA; d_gene: TRBD2; j_gene: TRBJ2-1; CDR3nt: TGTGCCAGCAGCTTAATAGCGGGGGGGCGGAGTGAGCAGTTCTTC; CDR3aa: CASSLIAGGRSEQFF
len: 12; v_gene: TRBV20-1; abundance: NA; d_gene: NA; j_gene: TRBJ2-2; CDR3nt: TGCAGTGCTATATCGGTGTCTGGGGAGCTGTTTTTT; CDR3aa: CSAISVSGELFF
len: 13; v_gene: TRBV10-3; abundance: few; d_gene: NA; j_gene: TRBJ1-2; CDR3nt: TGTGCCATCAGTCCTCGACAGATTAATGGCTACACCTTC; CDR3aa: CAISPRQINGYTF
len: 14; v_gene: TRBV12-3/TRBV12-4; abundance: NA; d_gene: NA; j_gene: TRBJ2-7; CDR3nt: TGTGCCAGCAGTTTACGTCTACTAAACTACGAGCAGTACTTC; CDR3aa: CASSLRLLNYEQYF
len: 20; v_gene: TRBV4-2; abundance: NA; d_gene: TRBD2; j_gene: TRBJ2-7; CDR3nt: TGTGCCAGCAGCCAGTTTAGGGGGACTAGCGGGGGGCCTACCTACAATGAGCAGTACTTC; CDR3aa: CASSQFRGTSGGPTYNEQYF
len: 14; v_gene: TRBV12-3/TRBV12-4; abundance: NA; d_gene: NA; j_gene: TRBJ1-4; CDR3nt: TGTGCCAGCAGTTTCGGGGTTCGGGGGGAAAAACTGTTTTTT; CDR3aa: CASSFGVRGEKLFF
len: 13; v_gene: TRBV7-2; abundance: few; d_gene: NA; j_gene: TRBJ2-7; CDR3nt: TGTGCCAGCAGCTTAGGGGCTATATCCGAGCAGTACTTC; CDR3aa: CASSLGAISEQYF
len: 18; v_gene: TRBV25-1; abundance: NA; d_gene: TRBD1; j_gene: TRBJ2-6; CDR3nt: TGTGCCAGCAGTGAATCGGGACAGGGGGATTTTGGGGCCAACGTCCTGACTTTC; CDR3aa: CASSESGQGDFGANVLTF
len: 15; v_gene: TRBV12-3/TRBV12-4; abundance: NA; d_gene: NA; j_gene: TRBJ2-5; CDR3nt: TGTGCCAGCTTGCCCCGCGCCCCAGGTTACAATGAGCAGTACTTC; CDR3aa: CASLPRAPGYNEQYF
len: 16; v_gene: TRBV21-1; abundance: NA; d_gene: NA; j_gene: TRBJ2-3; CDR3nt: TGTGCCAGCAGCTGTTCCCGGACTAGTGGCACAGATACGCAGTATTTT; CDR3aa: CASSCSRTSGTDTQYF
len: 16; v_gene: TRBV27; abundance: NA; d_gene: TRBD1; j_gene: TRBJ2-1; CDR3nt: TGTGCCAGCAGTGATATTCCGGGACAGGGTTACAATGAGCAGTTCTTC; CDR3aa: CASSDIPGQGYNEQFF
len: 15; v_gene: TRBV29-1; abundance: few; d_gene: TRBD1; j_gene: TRBJ1-2; CDR3nt: TGCAGCGTTCGACACAGGGGGCGCCCGGACTATGGCTACACCTTC; CDR3aa: CSVRHRGRPDYGYTF
len: 12; v_gene: TRBV20-1; abundance: NA; d_gene: NA; j_gene: TRBJ1-1; CDR3nt: TGCAGTGCTAGAGGGGCAGGGACTGAAGCTTTCTTT; CDR3aa: CSARGAGTEAFF
len: 13; v_gene: TRBV10-3; abundance: NA; d_gene: NA; j_gene: TRBJ2-7; CDR3nt: TGTGCCATCAGTGGGGGACTCTACAATGAGCAGTACTTC; CDR3aa: CAISGGLYNEQYF
len: 15; v_gene: TRBV5-1; abundance: NA; d_gene: NA; j_gene: TRBJ1-2; CDR3nt: TGCGCCAGCAGCTTGGACGCGGTGGCTAACTATGGCTACACCTTC; CDR3aa: CASSLDAVANYGYTF
len: 15; v_gene: TRBV3-1; abundance: few; d_gene: NA; j_gene: TRBJ2-1; CDR3nt: TGTGCCAGCAGCCAAGATCTGGGCTTGTCCAATGAGCAGTTCTTC; CDR3aa: CASSQDLGLSNEQFF
len: 17; v_gene: TRBV19; abundance: NA; d_gene: TRBD2; j_gene: TRBJ2-1; CDR3nt: TGTGCCAGTAGTAGGGCTAGCGGTCCGAGCTCCTACAATGAGCAGTTCTTC; CDR3aa: CASSRASGPSSYNEQFF
len: 14; v_gene: TRBV27; abundance: few; d_gene: NA; j_gene: TRBJ2-2; CDR3nt: TGTGCCAGCAGTTTCTCCCGGGGGACCGGGGAGCTGTTTTTT; CDR3aa: CASSFSRGTGELFF
len: 13; v_gene: TRBV9; abundance: NA; d_gene: NA; j_gene: TRBJ2-5; CDR3nt: TGTGCAAGCAGCGTAGCCGCGAGGGATGAGCAGTACTTC; CDR3aa: CASSVAARDEQYF
len: 15; v_gene: TRBV20-1; abundance: NA; d_gene: TRBD2; j_gene: TRBJ2-3; CDR3nt: TGCAGTGCTAGAGAGCGGGAGGGGCCAGCAGATACGCAGTATTTT; CDR3aa: CSAREREGPADTQYF
len: 15; v_gene: TRBV18; abundance: few; d_gene: TRBD2; j_gene: TRBJ2-7; CDR3nt: TGTGCCAGCTCACCTCCAGCGGGAGCCCCCAACGAGCAGTACTTC; CDR3aa: CASSPPAGAPNEQYF
len: 13; v_gene: TRBV2; abundance: NA; d_gene: NA; j_gene: TRBJ1-2; CDR3nt: TGTGCCAGGCACATGAGAGGGAGTTATGGCTACACCTTC; CDR3aa: CARHMRGSYGYTF
len: 13; v_gene: TRBV5-1; abundance: NA; d_gene: NA; j_gene: TRBJ1-6; CDR3nt: TGCGCCAGCAGCTTTGAGCAGAATTCACCCCTCCACTTT; CDR3aa: CASSFEQNSPLHF
len: 12; v_gene: TRBV20-1; abundance: NA; d_gene: NA; j_gene: TRBJ2-1; CDR3nt: TGCAGTGCCTACGGGGGAAACAATGAGCAGTTCTTC; CDR3aa: CSAYGGNNEQFF
len: 19; v_gene: TRBV12-3/TRBV12-4; abundance: NA; d_gene: NA; j_gene: TRBJ1-2; CDR3nt: TGTGCCAGCAGTCCCAAGCCGGCAGACTTACCTACCGGGGACTATGGCTACACCTTC; CDR3aa: CASSPKPADLPTGDYGYTF